These 12 T cell receptor beta chains were all obtained from the same sample, sequenced in a study of cytomegalovirus exposure and HLA in healthy donors. Vbeta (60) and Jbeta (13) primers were used in the PCR. Clones were sequenced by immunoSEQ multiplex PCR, and TCRdb holds only the in-frame ones, with some missing. The table lists a few hundred thousand clones, about 82% of them singletons, with approximately 2.8% in the top ten. Material: PBMCs. Source of these receptors: a man younger than 45 in good health and CMV-seronegative.

Turning to this clone: In the same sample, other DNA sequences code for this CDR3. The J gene is TRBJ2-7, the V gene TRBV2; no firm D call. The V end was cut by 2 bases, the J end by 1 base, with 3 bases between. This CDR3 has 12 residues. CDR1 is SNHLY and CDR2 is FYNNEI in the germline V gene. In DNA form, the CDR3 reads TGTGCCAGCAGTGAACAGTCCTACGAGCAGTACTTC. It is translated as CASSEQSYEQYF. The full variable domain, its missing parts supplied by reference TRBV2 and TRBJ2-7, is EPEVTQTPSHQVTQMGQEVILRCVPISNHLYFYWYRQILGQKVEFLVSFYNNEISEKSEIFDDQFSVERPDGSNFTLKIRSTKLEDSAMYFCASSEQSYEQYFGPGTRLTVT.

The J gene is TRBJ2-3, the V gene TRBV5-1; tentative D call: TRBD1 (5 bases). Germline CDR1 reads SGHRS; CDR2 reads YFSETQ. Trimming stripped 4 bases from V and 7 bases from J, with 13 bases between. The CDR3 is 13 residues long. The DNA for the CDR3 is TGCGCCAGCAGCCCCAGGGTAGGGAATACGCAGTATTTT. It yields the protein CASSPRVGNTQYF. Full variable domain (outside the CDR3, taken from reference TRBV5-1 and TRBJ2-3): KAGVTQTPRYLIKTRGQQVTLSCSPISGHRSVSWYQQTPGQGLQFLFEYFSETQRNKGNFPGRFSGRQFSNSRSEMNVSTLELGDSALYLCASSPRVGNTQYFGPGTRLTVL.

The V gene is TRBV10-3, the J gene TRBJ2-3; possibly TRBD2 for D (5 bases). V dropped 5 bases and J dropped 0 bases, with 15 bases sitting between them. CDR3 length equals 16 residues. CDR1 and CDR2 (germline): ENHRY, SYGVKD. The CDR3 is CAISPEVGGSTDTQYF. CDR3 DNA: TGTGCCATCAGTCCCGAAGTGGGCGGGAGCACAGATACGCAGTATTTT.

This clone was observed a few times. The chain uses TRBV10-3 and TRBJ2-7; a possible D gene is TRBD1 (5 bases). Germline-derived CDR1 and CDR2 are ENHRY and SYGVKD. V was clipped by 0 bases and J by 1 base, with 19 bases between them. The CDR3 loop spans 18 amino acids. For the CDR3, the DNA is TGTGCCATCAGTGAGTCCGTGACAGACCGAGGCCGGTCCTACGAGCAGTACTTC. This codes for CAISESVTDRGRSYEQYF.

The rearrangement joins TRBV29-1 to TRBJ1-1; 12 bases align to TRBD1. Germline lookup yields CDR1 SQVTM and CDR2 ANQGSEA. The V and J ends lost 1 base and 6 bases, in that order; junction bases with no gene match: 6. CDR3 length: 15 amino acids. CDR3 protein: CSVEGDRDRGPEAFF. The CDR3 DNA reads as TGCAGCGTTGAAGGCGACCGGGACAGGGGGCCTGAAGCTTTCTTT.

This clone was recorded only once. This chain connects TRBV5-1 to TRBJ1-1; D remains ambiguous. The V end was cut by 2 bases, the J end by 1 base, with 9 bases between. The germline V gene has CDR1 SGHRS and CDR2 YFSETQ. The CDR3 length is 14 residues. The chain's CDR3 is CASSLRGENTEAFF. The CDR3 DNA is TGCGCCAGCAGCTTAAGAGGAGAGAACACTGAAGCTTTCTTT. The complete variable domain, with remaining parts taken from reference TRBV5-1 and TRBJ1-1, reads KAGVTQTPRYLIKTRGQQVTLSCSPISGHRSVSWYQQTPGQGLQFLFEYFSETQRNKGNFPGRFSGRQFSNSRSEMNVSTLELGDSALYLCASSLRGENTEAFFGQGTRLTVV.

The chain recombines TRBV7-2 with TRBJ1-2, with D perhaps TRBD1 (6 bases). From germline, CDR1 is SGHTA and CDR2 FQGNSA. Trimming took off 1 base at V and 8 bases at J, with 17 bases between the two ends. The CDR3 is 15 residues long. Here the CDR3 reads CASSLDGQSGSGYTF. CDR3 sequence (DNA): TGTGCCAGCAGCTTAGACGGACAGTCCGGTTCAGGCTACACCTTC. Supplemented by reference TRBV7-2 and TRBJ1-2, the full variable domain reads GAGVSQSPSNKVTEKGKDVELRCDPISGHTALYWYRQSLGQGLEFLIYFQGNSAPDKSGLPSDRFSAERTGGSVSTLTIQRTQQEDSAVYLCASSLDGQSGSGYTFGSGTRLTVV.

This clone was seen only once. The gene calls are TRBV5-1 and TRBJ2-1; 7 bases are a match to TRBD2. V was pared by 6 bases and J by 4 bases, with 7 bases of the junction left unmatched. The CDR3 length is 14 residues. The germline V gene encodes CDR1 SGHRS and CDR2 YFSETQ. The CDR3 coding sequence is TGCGCCAGCAAGGCGGGGGAGTATTACAATGAGCAGTTCTTC. Protein product: CASKAGEYYNEQFF.

Notes on this clone: Mismatch with germline at one junction end may stem from a read error. The chain links TRBV11-1 to TRBJ2-7, with TRBD1 matching over 8 bases. The CDR3 totals 14 residues. Germline-derived CDR1 and CDR2 are SGHAT and FQDESV (reference sequence). CDR3 coding DNA: TGTGCCAGCAGCGTAGCCTTGACAGGGGTCGAGCAGTACTTC. Its translation: CASSVALTGVEQYF.

This chain uses TRBV27 with TRBJ1-2, with D maybe TRBD1 (5 bases). V lost 0 bases to trimming and J lost 6 bases, with 11 bases between them. CDR3 length: 14 amino acids. Germline assignment: CDR1 MNHEY and CDR2 SMNVEV (reference sequence). The CDR3 sequence is CASSLSAGRHGYTF. The DNA of the CDR3 is TGTGCCAGCAGTTTATCGGCAGGGCGTCATGGCTACACCTTC.

CDR3 bases: TGTGCCAGCAGGTGGTCAGGGGGTAGCTCTGGAAACACCATATATTTT. It codes for CASRWSGGSSGNTIYF. The rearrangement joins TRBV28 to TRBJ1-3, with TRBD1 identical over 7 bases. The CDR3 covers 16 residues. Germline CDR1 and CDR2: MDHEN and SYDVKM. V was pared by 6 bases and J by 0 bases, with 8 bases of the junction left unmatched.

This rearrangement joins TRBV4-2 to TRBJ2-1; 8 bases are shared with TRBD2. The ends lost 0 bases at V and 10 bases at J; junction bases unmatched: 11. The germline V gene has CDR1 LGHNA and CDR2 YNFKEQ. The CDR3 has 16 amino acids. The CDR3 nucleotides are TGTGCCAGCAGCCAAGAGGGGGCGGGGGGCTTTAGGGAGCAGTTCTTC. It translates to CASSQEGAGGFREQFF.